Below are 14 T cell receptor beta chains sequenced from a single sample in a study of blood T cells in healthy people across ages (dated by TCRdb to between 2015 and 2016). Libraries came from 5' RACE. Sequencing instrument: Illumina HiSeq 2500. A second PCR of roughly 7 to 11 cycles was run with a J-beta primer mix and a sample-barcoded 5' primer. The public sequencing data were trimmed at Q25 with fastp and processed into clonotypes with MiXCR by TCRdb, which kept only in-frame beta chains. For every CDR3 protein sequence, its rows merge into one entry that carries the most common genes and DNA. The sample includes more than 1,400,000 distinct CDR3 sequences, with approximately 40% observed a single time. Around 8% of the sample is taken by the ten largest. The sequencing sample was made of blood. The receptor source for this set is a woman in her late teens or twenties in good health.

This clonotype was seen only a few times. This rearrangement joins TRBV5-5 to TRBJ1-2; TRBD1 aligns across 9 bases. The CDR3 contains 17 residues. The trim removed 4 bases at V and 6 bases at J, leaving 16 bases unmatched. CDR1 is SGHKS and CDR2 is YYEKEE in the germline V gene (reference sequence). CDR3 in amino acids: CASSPGTGRPVRDGYTF. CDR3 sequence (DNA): TGTGCCAGCAGCCCTGGGACAGGGCGGCCCGTTCGAGATGGCTACACCTTC.

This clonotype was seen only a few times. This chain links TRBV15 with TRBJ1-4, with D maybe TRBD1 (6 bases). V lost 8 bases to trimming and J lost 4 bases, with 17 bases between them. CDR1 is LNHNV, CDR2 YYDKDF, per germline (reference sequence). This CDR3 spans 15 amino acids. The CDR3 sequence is CATGPYRGNNEKLFF. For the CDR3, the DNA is TGTGCCACCGGTCCTTATAGGGGGAATAATGAAAAACTGTTTTTT.

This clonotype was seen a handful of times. CDR3 sequence reads: CASTEIRKTEAFF. CDR3 nucleotide sequence: TGTGCCAGCACCGAAATAAGGAAGACTGAAGCTTTCTTT. The V and J genes are TRBV7-8 and TRBJ1-1; D is undetermined. The CDR3 spans 13 residues. CDR1 and CDR2 from the germline V gene are SGHVS and FQNEAQ. V lost 7 bases to trimming and J lost 5 bases, with 14 bases between them.

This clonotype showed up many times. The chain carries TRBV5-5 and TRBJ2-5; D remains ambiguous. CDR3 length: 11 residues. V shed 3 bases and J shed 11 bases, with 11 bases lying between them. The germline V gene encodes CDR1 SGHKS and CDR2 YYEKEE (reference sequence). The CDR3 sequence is CASSWSGEQYF. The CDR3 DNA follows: TGTGCCAGCAGCTGGTCTGGAGAGCAGTACTTC.

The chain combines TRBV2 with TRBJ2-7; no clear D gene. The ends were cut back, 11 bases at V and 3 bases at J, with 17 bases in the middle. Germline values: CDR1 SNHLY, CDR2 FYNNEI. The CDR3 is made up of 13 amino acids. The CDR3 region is CAATLGSYYEQYF. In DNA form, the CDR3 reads TGTGCCGCCACCCTAGGGTCGTACTACGAGCAGTACTTC.

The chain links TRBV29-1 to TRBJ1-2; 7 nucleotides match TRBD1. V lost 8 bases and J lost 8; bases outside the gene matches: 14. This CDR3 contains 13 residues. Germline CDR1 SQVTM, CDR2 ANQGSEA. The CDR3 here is CSFNRQGGEGYTF. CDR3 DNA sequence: TGCAGCTTCAATCGACAGGGAGGGGAGGGCTACACCTTC. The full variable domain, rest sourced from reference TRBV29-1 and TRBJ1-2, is SAVISQKPSRDICQRGTSLTIQCQVDSQVTMMFWYRQQPGQSLTLIATANQGSEATYESGFVIDKFPISRPNLTFSTLTVSNMSPEDSSIYLCSFNRQGGEGYTFGSGTRLTVV.

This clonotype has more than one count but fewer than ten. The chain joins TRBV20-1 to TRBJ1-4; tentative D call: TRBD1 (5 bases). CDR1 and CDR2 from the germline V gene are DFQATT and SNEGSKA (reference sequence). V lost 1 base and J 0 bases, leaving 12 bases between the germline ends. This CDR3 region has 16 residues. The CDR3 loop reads CSARGAGRATNEKLFF. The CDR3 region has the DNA TGCAGTGCTAGAGGGGCAGGGCGCGCAACTAATGAAAAACTGTTTTTT.

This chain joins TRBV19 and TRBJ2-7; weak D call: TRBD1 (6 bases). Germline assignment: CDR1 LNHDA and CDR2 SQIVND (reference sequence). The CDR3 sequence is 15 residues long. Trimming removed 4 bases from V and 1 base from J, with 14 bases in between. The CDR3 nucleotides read TGTGCCAGTAGTACCGTTCTAGGACAGTCCTACGAGCAGTACTTC. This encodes CASSTVLGQSYEQYF.

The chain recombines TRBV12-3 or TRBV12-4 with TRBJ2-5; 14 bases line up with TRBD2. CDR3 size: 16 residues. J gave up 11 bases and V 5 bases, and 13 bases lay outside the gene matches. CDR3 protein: CASSPGTSGGSMEQYF. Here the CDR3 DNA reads TGTGCCAGCAGTCCGGGGACTAGCGGGGGCTCTATGGAGCAGTACTTC.

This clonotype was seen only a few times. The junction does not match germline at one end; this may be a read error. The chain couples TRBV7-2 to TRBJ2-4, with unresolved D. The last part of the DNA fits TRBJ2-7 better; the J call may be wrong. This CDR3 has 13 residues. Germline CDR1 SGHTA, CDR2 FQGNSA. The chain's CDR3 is CASSLAGSCEQYF. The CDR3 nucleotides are TGTGCCAGCAGCTTAGCCGGCTCCTGCGAGCAGTACTTC.

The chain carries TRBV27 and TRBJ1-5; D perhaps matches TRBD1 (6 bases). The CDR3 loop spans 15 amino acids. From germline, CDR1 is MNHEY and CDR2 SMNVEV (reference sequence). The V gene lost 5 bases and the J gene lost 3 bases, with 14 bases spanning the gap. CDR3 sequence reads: CASSARTVNNQPQHF. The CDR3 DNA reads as TGTGCCAGCAGTGCACGGACAGTTAACAATCAGCCCCAGCATTTT.

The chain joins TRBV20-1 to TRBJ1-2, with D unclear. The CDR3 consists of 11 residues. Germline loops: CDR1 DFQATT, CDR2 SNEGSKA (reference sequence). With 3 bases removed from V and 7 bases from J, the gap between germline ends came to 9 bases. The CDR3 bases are TGCAGTGCTAGGACCTGGGGTGGCTACACCTTC. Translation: CSARTWGGYTF.

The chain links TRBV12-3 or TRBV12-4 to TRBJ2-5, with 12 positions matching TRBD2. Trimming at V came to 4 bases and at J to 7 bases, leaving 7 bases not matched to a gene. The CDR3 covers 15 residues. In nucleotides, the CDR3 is TGTGCCAGCAGTTCCGCTAGCGGGAGGGCTGGGACCCAGTACTTC. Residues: CASSSASGRAGTQYF.

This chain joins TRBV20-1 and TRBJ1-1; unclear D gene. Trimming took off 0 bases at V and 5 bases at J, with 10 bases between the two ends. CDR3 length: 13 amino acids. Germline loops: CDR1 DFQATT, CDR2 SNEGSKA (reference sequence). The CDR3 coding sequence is TGCAGTGCTAGAGATCCGAGTGGGACTGAAGCTTTCTTT. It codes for CSARDPSGTEAFF.